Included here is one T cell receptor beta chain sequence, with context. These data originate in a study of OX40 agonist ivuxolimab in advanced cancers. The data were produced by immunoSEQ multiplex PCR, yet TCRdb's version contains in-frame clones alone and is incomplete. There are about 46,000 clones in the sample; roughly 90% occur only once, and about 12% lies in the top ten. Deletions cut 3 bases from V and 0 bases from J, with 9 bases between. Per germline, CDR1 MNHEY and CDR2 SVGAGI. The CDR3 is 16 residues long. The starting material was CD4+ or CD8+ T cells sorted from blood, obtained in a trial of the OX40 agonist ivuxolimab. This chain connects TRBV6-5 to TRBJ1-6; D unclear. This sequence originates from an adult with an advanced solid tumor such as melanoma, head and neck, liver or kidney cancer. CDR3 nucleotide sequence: TGTGCCAGCAGTTATTCGGGGAGCTCCTATAATTCACCCCTCCACTTT. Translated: CASSYSGSSYNSPLHF.